This T cell receptor beta chain was sequenced for a study of cytomegalovirus exposure and HLA in healthy donors. PCR primers comprised 60 Vbeta and 13 Jbeta primers. The data were produced by immunoSEQ multiplex PCR, yet TCRdb's version contains in-frame clones alone and is incomplete. Among about 120,000 clones listed, 15% were seen once. This clone was detected a few times. Its antigen remains unknown. General study points: For TCR beta chains, V- and J-gene trimming was later linked to a missense DCLRE1C variant. It was reported that TCR beta sequences correctly inferred the HLA-A and HLA-B alleles for most subjects. As was reported, the classifier diagnosed cytomegalovirus status with high specificity and sensitivity.

This CDR3 is 13 amino acids long. Trimming cost V 3 bases and J 6 bases, with 13 bases left between them. Germline CDR1 SGDLS, CDR2 YYNGEE. This sequence joins TRBV9 and TRBJ2-7; TRBD2 might be the D (6 bases). This receptor was obtained from a woman aged 18-29 years in good health and CMV-seronegative. Material: PBMCs. The CDR3 region has the DNA TGTGCCAGCAGCGACCCGACGGGAGCCGAGCAGTACTTC. Protein product: CASSDPTGAEQYF. Supplemented by reference TRBV9 and TRBJ2-7, the full variable domain reads DSGVTQTPKHLITATGQRVTLRCSPRSGDLSVYWYQQSLDQGLQFLIQYYNGEERAKGNILERFSAQQFPDLHSELNLSSLELGDSALYFCASSDPTGAEQYFGPGTRLTVT.